Detailed here is one T cell receptor beta chain. Its antigen is undetermined. The data were taken from a study of siplizumab effects on memory and regulatory T cells. TCRdb's copy holds only in-frame clones and misses some; the assay was immunoSEQ multiplex PCR. Of approximately 75,000 clones in the sample, 93% were seen once. General study points: Mapping to unstimulated subsets was achieved for only a minor fraction of alloreactive clones.

V was pared by 0 bases and J by 9 bases, with 7 bases of the junction left unmatched. Per germline, CDR1 LGHNA and CDR2 YNFKEQ. The CDR3 is 15 amino acids. This receptor was obtained from a human donor in good health. This rearrangement joins TRBV4-2 to TRBJ2-4, with 8 nucleotides matching TRBD2. Sequenced input: CD8+ T cells sorted from blood. The CDR3 spells CASSQDRAGAGIQYF. Written as DNA, the CDR3 is TGTGCCAGCAGCCAAGATCGAGCGGGGGCGGGCATTCAGTACTTC.